This T cell receptor (beta chain) is from a study of OX40 agonist ivuxolimab in advanced cancers. General observations from the study: The authors also found low normalized T-cell clonal expansion in some nonresponders. By week 6 at 0.1 to 3.0 mg/kg, blood CD4+ and CD8+ T cells had expanded clonally.

About this clone: Its antigen remains unknown.

Profiled with immunoSEQ multiplex PCR; TCRdb holds only in-frame clones, not every one. The table shows 65,000 to 80,000 clones, with over 75% occurring only once. Trimming removed 0 bases from V and 5 bases from J; junction bases left unmatched: 7. The CDR3 runs 16 residues. In germline, CDR1 is SGHNT, CDR2 YYREEE (reference sequence). If patients had autoimmune disease history or systemic immunosuppression, they were excluded. The chain is built from TRBV5-4 and TRBJ2-2, with 7 bases matching TRBD1. Specimen: CD4+ or CD8+ T cells sorted from blood, collected in a trial of the OX40 agonist ivuxolimab. This receptor was obtained from an adult with an advanced solid tumor such as melanoma, head and neck, liver or kidney cancer. The chain's CDR3 is CASSLDRSQGTGELFF. CDR3 in DNA: TGTGCCAGCAGCTTGGATAGGTCACAGGGGACCGGGGAGCTGTTTTTT.